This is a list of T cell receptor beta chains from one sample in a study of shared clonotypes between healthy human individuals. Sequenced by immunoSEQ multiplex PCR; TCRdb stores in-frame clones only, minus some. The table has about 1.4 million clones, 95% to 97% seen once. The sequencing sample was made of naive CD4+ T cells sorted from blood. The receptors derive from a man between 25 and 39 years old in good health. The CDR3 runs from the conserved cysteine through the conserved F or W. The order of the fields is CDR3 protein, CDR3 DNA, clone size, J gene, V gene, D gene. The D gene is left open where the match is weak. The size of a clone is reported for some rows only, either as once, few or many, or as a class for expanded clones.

CASRPPFGETQYF	TGTGCCAGCAGACCCCCATTTGGAGAGACCCAGTACTTC	NA	TRBJ2-5	TRBV28	NA
CATLGQFNTEAFF	TGTGCCACCTTGGGACAGTTTAACACTGAAGCTTTCTTT	NA	TRBJ1-1	TRBV2	TRBD1
CASSPIGQGVSGANVLTF	TGTGCCAGCTCACCAATAGGACAGGGGGTATCTGGGGCCAACGTCCTGACTTTC	NA	TRBJ2-6	TRBV18	TRBD1
CASSLGVGTGTSEQYF	TGTGCCAGCAGCTTAGGCGTCGGGACAGGGACGAGCGAGCAGTACTTC	NA	TRBJ2-7	TRBV7-2	TRBD1
CASSLGRLPNYGYTF	TGTGCCAGCAGCCTGGGGAGACTGCCTAACTATGGCTACACCTTC	NA	TRBJ1-2	TRBV27	NA
CASSGTYGTSVFRTDTQYF	TGCGCCAGCAGCGGGACTTACGGGACTAGCGTTTTTCGTACAGATACGCAGTATTTT	NA	TRBJ2-3	TRBV5-1	TRBD2
CASSYNRGWGETQYF	TGTGCCAGCAGCTATAATCGGGGCTGGGGGGAGACCCAGTACTTC	NA	TRBJ2-5	TRBV7-9	NA
CASSEDWAGSEAFF	TGTGCCAGCAGTGAAGATTGGGCGGGCAGTGAGGCTTTCTTT	once	TRBJ1-1	TRBV2	NA
CASSDPVTPNTEAFF	TGCGCCAGCTCAGATCCAGTGACACCGAACACTGAAGCTTTCTTT	NA	TRBJ1-1	TRBV5-1	NA
CASSVTSGTYEQYF	TGTGCCAGTAGTGTGACTAGCGGAACCTACGAGCAGTACTTC	NA	TRBJ2-7	TRBV19	TRBD2
CASSLSGTSNEQFF	TGTGCCAGCAGCCTCAGCGGGACGTCGAATGAGCAGTTCTTC	NA	TRBJ2-1	TRBV5-4	TRBD2
CASSLEGGPRTDTQYF	TGTGCCAGCAGCTTAGAGGGCGGTCCCCGCACAGATACGCAGTATTTT	NA	TRBJ2-3	TRBV11-2	NA
CATRSGDRVFF	TGTGCCACCCGCTCGGGAGACAGAGTTTTCTTC	NA	TRBJ2-1	TRBV6-5	NA
CASRTAAGGELFF	TGTGCCAGCAGGACGGCTGCGGGCGGGGAGCTGTTTTTT	NA	TRBJ2-2	TRBV6-1	NA
CASSLVKREAHANVLTF	TGTGCCAGCAGCTTAGTAAAGCGGGAGGCTCACGCCAACGTCCTGACTTTC	NA	TRBJ2-6	TRBV13	TRBD2
CASSVGNLGETQYF	TGTGCCAGCAGCGTAGGTAACCTGGGGGAGACCCAGTACTTC	NA	TRBJ2-5	TRBV9	NA
CASSPGLGNQPQHF	TGTGCCAGCTCACCTGGGCTCGGCAATCAGCCCCAGCATTTT	NA	TRBJ1-5	TRBV18	NA
CASSQGQGPNQPQHF	TGTGCCAGCTCACAGGGACAGGGGCCAAATCAGCCCCAGCATTTT	NA	TRBJ1-5	TRBV18	TRBD1
CATGTGGLPSYEQYF	TGTGCCACAGGGACAGGGGGCCTACCCTCCTACGAGCAGTACTTC	NA	TRBJ2-7	TRBV10-3	TRBD1
CASSQAEATNEKLFF	TGCGCCAGCAGCCAAGCGGAGGCGACTAATGAAAAACTGTTTTTT	NA	TRBJ1-4	TRBV4-3	NA
CASSNPGQGNTEAFF	TGTGCCAGCAGCAATCCGGGACAGGGGAACACTGAAGCTTTCTTT	NA	TRBJ1-1	TRBV7-9	TRBD1
CASSVSAVTYNEQFF	TGTGCCAGCAGCGTATCAGCGGTTACCTACAATGAGCAGTTCTTC	NA	TRBJ2-1	TRBV9	NA
CASSTGGQETQYF	TGTGCCAGTAGTACTGGGGGGCAAGAGACCCAGTACTTC	NA	TRBJ2-5	TRBV19	NA
CASSQIDRQETQYF	TGCGCCAGCAGCCAAATTGACAGGCAAGAGACCCAGTACTTC	once	TRBJ2-5	TRBV4-1	NA
CASSPRDTDYEQYF	TGTGCCAGCTCACCCCGGGACACCGACTACGAGCAGTACTTC	NA	TRBJ2-7	TRBV18	NA